These 20 T cell receptor beta chains were all obtained from the same sample, sequenced in a study of cytomegalovirus exposure and HLA in healthy donors. The PCR employed 60 Vbeta primers together with 13 Jbeta primers. TCRdb's table, derived via immunoSEQ multiplex PCR, lists solely in-frame clones and lacks some. The sample lists about 150,000 clones, 65% to 80% seen once, with about 13% in the top ten. Sequences were obtained from PBMCs. These receptors were collected from a man in his forties in good health and CMV-seropositive.

This sequence joins TRBV18 and TRBJ1-2; D not certain. Germline V gene lookup returns CDR1 KGHSH and CDR2 LQKENI. The CDR3 covers 12 residues. V lost 6 bases to trimming and J lost 3 bases, with 8 bases between them. The CDR3 DNA is TGTGCCAGCTCTATGGCAGACTATGGCTACACCTTC. This sequence encodes CASSMADYGYTF. Supplemented by reference TRBV18 and TRBJ1-2, the full variable domain reads NAGVMQNPRHLVRRRGQEARLRCSPMKGHSHVYWYRQLPEEGLKFMVYLQKENIIDESGMPKERFSAEFPKEGPSILRIQQVVRGDSAAYFCASSMADYGYTFGSGTRLTVV.

V gene TRBV7-9 combines with J gene TRBJ2-1, with 11 bases identical to TRBD2. The V gene end was trimmed by 5 bases and the J gene end by 10 bases; junction bases not matched to a gene: 13. From germline, CDR1 is SEHNR and CDR2 FQNEAQ (reference sequence). This CDR3 region has 16 residues. The CDR3 coding sequence is TGTGCCAGCAGCCCTCAGGGTACTAGCGGGAGATCCGAGCAGTTCTTC. It is translated as CASSPQGTSGRSEQFF.

Of note for this clone: An end of the junction does not agree with germline; a read error may underlie this. This chain links TRBV27 with TRBJ2-7; TRBD2 agrees at 7 bases. The CDR3 length is 14 residues. Germline lookup yields CDR1 MNHEY and CDR2 SMNVEV (reference sequence). The CDR3 coding sequence is TGTGCCAGCCCTCGATTGGGCGGGGGTAACGAACAGTACTTC. It codes for CASPRLGGGNEQYF.

The chain couples TRBV4-3 to TRBJ2-2; 8 nucleotides align to TRBD2. The CDR3 contains 19 residues. The J segment lost 1 base and the V segment lost 0 bases, leaving 10 bases of the junction unmatched. Germline CDR1 LGHNA, CDR2 YSLEER. CDR3 DNA sequence: TGCGCCAGCAGCCAAGAATCGGTGGCGGGGGGCGGGAACACCGGGGAGCTGTTTTTT. Translation gives CASSQESVAGGGNTGELFF.

The chain carries TRBV9 and TRBJ2-2; 7 nucleotides match TRBD1. The length of the CDR3 is 15 residues. V dropped 0 bases and J dropped 7; count of bases not matched to a gene: 6. Germline V CDR1 and CDR2: SGDLS, YYNGEE. The CDR3 coding sequence is TGTGCCAGCAGCGTAGAGCTAAGGACAGGCGGGGAGCTGTTTTTT. This encodes CASSVELRTGGELFF. The full variable domain, completed using reference TRBV9 and TRBJ2-2, is DSGVTQTPKHLITATGQRVTLRCSPRSGDLSVYWYQQSLDQGLQFLIQYYNGEERAKGNILERFSAQQFPDLHSELNLSSLELGDSALYFCASSVELRTGGELFFGEGSRLTVL.

The chain uses TRBV6-1 and TRBJ1-5; 8 nucleotides align to TRBD1. After removal of 10 bases from V and 2 bases from J, the junction contained 10 bases not matched to a gene. Germline-derived CDR1 and CDR2 are MNHNS and SASEGT. CDR3 length: 15 residues. As DNA, the CDR3 is TGTGCCACCGCCGTTTCGACAGGGGGCAATCAGCCCCAGCATTTT. Translated, it gives CATAVSTGGNQPQHF.

This sequence joins TRBV29-1 and TRBJ2-1; 10 bases agree with TRBD2. The CDR3 is 12 amino acids. Germline loops: CDR1 SQVTM, CDR2 ANQGSEA. The V segment lost 8 bases and the J segment 9 bases; nucleotides outside the gene matches: 7. The CDR3 DNA follows: TGCAGCTCAGATAGCGGGGGGAGTGAGCAGTTCTTC. This translates into CSSDSGGSEQFF.

V is TRBV7-9 and J is TRBJ1-5; no reliable D call. CDR3 size: 15 residues. Germline V lookup: CDR1 SEHNR, CDR2 FQNEAQ (reference sequence). Trimming left V 0 bases short and J 3 bases short, with 9 bases between. CDR3 DNA: TGTGCCAGCAGCTTAGCGCTCGGTGCCAATCAGCCCCAGCATTTT. The encoded protein is CASSLALGANQPQHF.

This clone has just a few counts. The CDR3 region has the DNA TGTGCCAGCAGCTTGTACAGCGGGGAATACGAGCAGTACTTC. It is translated as CASSLYSGEYEQYF. The chain combines TRBV7-9 with TRBJ2-7; 7 bases are shared with TRBD2. Trimming cost V 3 bases and J 4 bases; bases outside gene matches: 6. The CDR3 has 14 residues. Germline CDR1 and CDR2: SEHNR and FQNEAQ (reference sequence). Together with reference TRBV7-9 and TRBJ2-7, the CDR3 gives the full variable domain: DTGVSQNPRHKITKRGQNVTFRCDPISEHNRLYWYRQTLGQGPEFLTYFQNEAQLEKSRLLSDRFSAERPKGSFSTLEIQRTEQGDSAMYLCASSLYSGEYEQYFGPGTRLTVT.

The chain couples TRBV7-2 to TRBJ2-7, with D tentatively TRBD1 (5 bases). Trimming pared 1 base from V and 3 bases from J, leaving 10 bases between. CDR1 and CDR2 (germline): SGHTA, FQGNSA. The CDR3 covers 14 residues. The CDR3, as DNA: TGTGCCAGCAGCTTAGATTCAGGGCGCTACGAGCAGTACTTC. Translation gives CASSLDSGRYEQYF.

V gene TRBV7-8 combines with J gene TRBJ2-1; tentatively, D is TRBD2 (5 bases). Germline V gives CDR1 SGHVS, CDR2 FQNEAQ. Trimming pared 5 bases from V and 2 bases from J, leaving 19 bases between. This CDR3 contains 17 residues. The CDR3 loop reads CASSPEGADPTYNEQFF. For the CDR3, the DNA is TGTGCCAGCAGCCCCGAGGGCGCGGATCCCACCTACAATGAGCAGTTCTTC.

A single count supports this clone. The chain joins TRBV28 to TRBJ1-4; 11 bases fit TRBD1. This CDR3 region has 17 residues. Losses at the gene ends were 5 bases for V and 4 bases for J; bases not matched to a gene: 9. In germline, CDR1 is MDHEN, CDR2 SYDVKM. The CDR3 loop reads CASSPLGQGAINEKLFF. The CDR3 nucleotides read TGTGCCAGCAGTCCTCTCGGACAGGGGGCGATTAATGAAAAACTGTTTTTT.

This CDR3 reads CASSLSSGPYEQYF. The CDR3 region has the DNA TGTGCCAGCAGTTTAAGTAGCGGCCCCTACGAGCAGTACTTC. The V and J genes are TRBV27 and TRBJ2-7, with D possibly TRBD2 on 6 matching bases. The CDR3 runs 14 residues. Germline CDR1 is MNHEY and CDR2 is SMNVEV (reference sequence). V lost 2 bases and J 2 bases, leaving 10 bases between the germline ends.

This clone came up once. The V gene is TRBV19, the J gene TRBJ1-5; TRBD1 matches 7 bases. This CDR3 comprises 18 residues. V lost 9 bases, J lost 6 bases, and 23 bases stayed unmatched. Germline V gives CDR1 LNHDA, CDR2 SQIVND (reference sequence). The chain's CDR3 is CASDRQGYVGAVGQPQHF. As DNA, the CDR3 is TGTGCCAGCGATAGACAGGGCTATGTAGGGGCCGTGGGTCAGCCCCAGCATTTT.

This clone showed up just a few times. The rearrangement uses TRBV6-5 and TRBJ2-7; maybe TRBD1 (5 bases). CDR3 length equals 13 residues. Germline V gene sequence: CDR1 MNHEY, CDR2 SVGAGI. V dropped 2 bases and J dropped 0 bases, with 5 bases sitting between them. The CDR3 spells CASSYQGSYEQYF. The CDR3 coding sequence is TGTGCCAGCAGTTACCAGGGCTCCTACGAGCAGTACTTC.

V gene TRBV10-3 combines with J gene TRBJ2-1; 7 bases agree with TRBD2. The V and J ends lost 4 bases and 6 bases, in that order; junction bases with no gene match: 3. The germline V gene has CDR1 ENHRY and CDR2 SYGVKD. The CDR3 has 13 residues. CDR3 residues: CAISVGGGNEQFF. DNA of the CDR3: TGTGCCATCAGTGTTGGGGGGGGCAATGAGCAGTTCTTC.

This chain connects TRBV18 to TRBJ2-7; 8 bases align to TRBD1. Germline assignment: CDR1 KGHSH and CDR2 LQKENI. V shed 2 bases, J shed 0 bases, and the junction held 6 bases outside the gene matches. The CDR3 extends over 16 amino acids. The CDR3 loop is CASSPVFGTGSYEQYF. The CDR3 DNA sequence: TGTGCCAGCTCACCAGTTTTTGGGACAGGCTCCTACGAGCAGTACTTC. Drawing the rest from reference TRBV18 and TRBJ2-7, the complete variable domain is NAGVMQNPRHLVRRRGQEARLRCSPMKGHSHVYWYRQLPEEGLKFMVYLQKENIIDESGMPKERFSAEFPKEGPSILRIQQVVRGDSAAYFCASSPVFGTGSYEQYFGPGTRLTVT.

V is TRBV27 and J is TRBJ2-5; no clear D. The CDR3 runs to 15 residues. CDR1 is MNHEY and CDR2 is SMNVEV in the germline V gene (reference sequence). V was trimmed by 10 bases and J by 5 bases, leaving 23 bases between them. The CDR3, as DNA: TGTGCCACCTCACCTCAGGCTGGCCGGTCGGAGACCCAGTACTTC. It encodes CATSPQAGRSETQYF.

The chain links TRBV28 to TRBJ1-1; D remains unclear. Germline V gene sequence: CDR1 MDHEN, CDR2 SYDVKM. V dropped 5 bases and J dropped 0 bases, with 4 bases sitting between them. This CDR3 has 12 amino acids. In DNA form, the CDR3 reads TGTGCCAGCAGTCTTATGAACACTGAAGCTTTCTTT. This encodes CASSLMNTEAFF.

The gene calls are TRBV6-1 and TRBJ2-7; 8 bases match TRBD1. J gave up 0 bases and V 8 bases, and 3 bases lay outside the gene matches. The CDR3 extends over 13 amino acids. Germline CDR1 reads MNHNS; CDR2 reads SASEGT. Here the CDR3 DNA reads TGTGCCAGCTCGGACAGGGTCTCCTACGAGCAGTACTTC. Translating it yields CASSDRVSYEQYF.